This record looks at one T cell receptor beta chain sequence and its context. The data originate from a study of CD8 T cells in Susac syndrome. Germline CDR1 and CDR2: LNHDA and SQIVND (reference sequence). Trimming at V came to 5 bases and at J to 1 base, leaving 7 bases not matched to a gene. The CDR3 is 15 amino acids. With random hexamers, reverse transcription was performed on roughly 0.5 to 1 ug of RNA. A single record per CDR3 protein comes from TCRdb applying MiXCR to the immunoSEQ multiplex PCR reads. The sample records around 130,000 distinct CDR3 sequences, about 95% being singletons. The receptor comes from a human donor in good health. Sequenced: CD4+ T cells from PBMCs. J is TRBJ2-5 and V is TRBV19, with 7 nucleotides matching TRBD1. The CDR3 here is CASSDLGQVQETQYF. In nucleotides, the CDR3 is TGTGCCAGTAGTGACTTAGGACAGGTCCAAGAGACCCAGTACTTC. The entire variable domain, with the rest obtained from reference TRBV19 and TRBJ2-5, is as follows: DGGITQSPKYLFRKEGQNVTLSCEQNLNHDAMYWYRQDPGQGLRLIYYSQIVNDFQKGDIAEGYSVSREKKESFPLTVTSAQKNPTAFYLCASSDLGQVQETQYFGPGTRLLVL.